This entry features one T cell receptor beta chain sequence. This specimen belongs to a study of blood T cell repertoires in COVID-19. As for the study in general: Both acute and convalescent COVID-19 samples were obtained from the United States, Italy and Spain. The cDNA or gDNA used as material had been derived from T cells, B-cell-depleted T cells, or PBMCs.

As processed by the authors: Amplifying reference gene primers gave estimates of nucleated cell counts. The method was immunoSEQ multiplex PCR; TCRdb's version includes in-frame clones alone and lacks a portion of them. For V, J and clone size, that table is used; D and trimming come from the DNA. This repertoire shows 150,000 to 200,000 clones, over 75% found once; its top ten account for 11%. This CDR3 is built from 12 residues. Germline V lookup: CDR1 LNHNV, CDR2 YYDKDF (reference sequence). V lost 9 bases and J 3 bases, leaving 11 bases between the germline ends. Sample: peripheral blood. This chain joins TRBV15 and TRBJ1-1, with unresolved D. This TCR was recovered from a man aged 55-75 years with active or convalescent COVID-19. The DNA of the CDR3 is TGTGCCACAAGCGAGGATTACACTGAAGCTTTCTTT. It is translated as CATSEDYTEAFF.